This T cell receptor (beta chain) was sequenced for a study of blood T cell repertoires in COVID-19. The ends were cut back, 2 bases at V and 8 bases at J, with 10 bases in the middle. The CDR3 runs 13 residues. CDR1 is LNHDA and CDR2 is SQIVND in the germline V gene (reference sequence). The assay was immunoSEQ multiplex PCR, and TCRdb's table has in-frame clones only and misses some. The data contain approximately 240,000 clones, 70% to 90% of them singletons. Sequenced: peripheral blood. This sequence was found in an older woman with active or convalescent COVID-19. The V call is TRBV19, the J call TRBJ2-1; D gene unclear. The CDR3 region has the DNA TGTGCCAGTAGTATACGAGCGTGGTATGAGCAGTTCTTC. Amino acids: CASSIRAWYEQFF.